A selection of T cell receptor beta chains follows, all from one sample in a study of cytomegalovirus exposure and HLA in healthy donors. Some clones are missing from TCRdb's copy, which holds only in-frame ones; the method was immunoSEQ multiplex PCR. The sample lists approximately 180,000 clones; 81% were seen once. Material: PBMCs. These receptors were obtained from a man younger than 35 in good health and CMV-seronegative. The CDR3 runs from the conserved cysteine through the conserved F or W. A D gene is named only where the DNA matches it firmly. Some rows have no size entry. The others give once, few or many, or a class for an expanded clone.

abundance,j_gene,d_gene,v_gene,CDR3aa,CDR3nt
-,TRBJ1-2,TRBD1,TRBV30,CAWSTGTGFNYGYTF,TGTGCCTGGAGCACCGGGACAGGGTTTAACTATGGCTACACCTTC
-,TRBJ2-7,TRBD1,TRBV11-2,CASSLKGTGRNEQYF,TGTGCCAGCAGCTTGAAAGGGACAGGAAGGAACGAGCAGTACTTC
-,TRBJ1-3,-,TRBV28,CASSFLSLGAPNQVTIYF,TGTGCCAGCAGTTTTTTAAGCCTGGGGGCTCCAAACCAAGTCACCATATATTTT
once,TRBJ1-5,-,TRBV21-1,CASSKVRSLQGCSNQPQHF,TGTGCCAGCAGCAAAGTACGGAGCCTGCAGGGGTGTAGCAATCAGCCCCAGCATTTT
-,TRBJ1-2,TRBD1,TRBV5-1,CASSYRDRGGGYTF,TGCGCCAGCAGCTACCGGGACAGAGGAGGGGGCTACACCTTC
-,TRBJ1-5,-,TRBV4-1,CASSQGQFVDQPQHF,TGCGCCAGCAGCCAAGGACAGTTCGTGGATCAGCCCCAGCATTTT
-,TRBJ1-1,-,TRBV6-6,CASSYRGLGNTEAFF,TGTGCCAGCAGTTACAGGGGTTTGGGGAACACTGAAGCTTTCTTT
-,TRBJ2-5,-,TRBV10-3,CAITVGPGETQYF,TGTGCCATCACCGTAGGGCCGGGGGAGACCCAGTACTTC
-,TRBJ1-5,-,TRBV30,CAWSVQSQPQHF,TGTGCCTGGAGTGTCCAGTCCCAGCCCCAGCATTTT
-,TRBJ1-5,-,TRBV7-9,CASSLTQDQPQHF,TGTGCCAGCAGCTTAACACAGGATCAGCCCCAGCATTTT
-,TRBJ2-7,-,TRBV7-2,CASILGTSPYEQYF,TGTGCCAGCATCTTAGGGACTTCTCCCTACGAGCAGTACTTC
-,TRBJ1-1,-,TRBV7-9,CASSLDVSGNTEAFF,TGTGCCAGCAGCTTAGATGTTTCAGGGAACACTGAAGCTTTCTTT
-,TRBJ1-2,TRBD1,TRBV6-6,CATNTPGQGINYGYTF,TGTGCCACCAATACCCCGGGACAGGGGATTAACTATGGCTACACCTTC
-,TRBJ2-3,TRBD1,TRBV5-6,CASSLVGQGGPDTQYF,TGTGCCAGCAGCTTGGTGGGACAGGGGGGACCAGATACGCAGTATTTT
few,TRBJ2-3,TRBD2,TRBV2,CARKGHSGLANTDTQYF,TGTGCCCGCAAAGGCCATTCCGGACTAGCGAACACAGATACGCAGTATTTT
once,TRBJ2-7,-,TRBV4-3,CASSPEPSYYEQYF,TGCGCCAGCAGCCCGGAGCCCAGCTACTACGAGCAGTACTTC
-,TRBJ1-4,-,TRBV30,CAWNQNSRGEKLFF,TGTGCCTGGAATCAGAATAGTAGAGGGGAAAAACTGTTTTTT
-,TRBJ1-1,-,TRBV6-6,CASSDTFMNTEAFF,TGTGCCAGCAGTGACACGTTCATGAACACTGAAGCTTTCTTT
-,TRBJ2-7,-,TRBV29-1,CSVAGTRETYEQYF,TGCAGCGTCGCCGGGACAAGGGAGACCTACGAGCAGTACTTC
few,TRBJ2-5,TRBD2,TRBV7-9,CSSSLAGSPPQYF,TGTTCCAGCAGCTTAGCGGGCAGCCCCCCCCAGTACTTC
-,TRBJ1-2,-,TRBV5-1,CASSLAGRALDGYTF,TGCGCCAGCAGCTTGGCCGGCAGGGCGCTGGATGGCTACACCTTC
-,TRBJ1-1,-,TRBV6-5,CASGGGRRTEAFF,TGTGCCAGCGGGGGGGGTCGAAGGACTGAAGCTTTCTTT
-,TRBJ2-7,-,TRBV2,CASRREYEQYF,TGTGCCAGCAGGAGGGAATACGAGCAGTACTTC
-,TRBJ2-4,-,TRBV19,CASNRDTRAKNIQYF,TGTGCCAGTAACCGGGACACAAGAGCCAAAAACATTCAGTACTTC
-,TRBJ1-3,TRBD1,TRBV7-2,CASSLEGQALNTIYF,TGTGCCAGCAGCTTAGAAGGACAGGCCCTAAACACCATATATTTT
-,TRBJ2-3,TRBD2,TRBV5-4,CASSPLRGESTDTQYF,TGTGCCAGCAGCCCATTGCGGGGGGAGAGCACAGATACGCAGTATTTT
-,TRBJ1-1,-,TRBV7-2,CASSLARSEAFF,TGTGCCAGCAGCTTAGCGAGGTCTGAAGCTTTCTTT